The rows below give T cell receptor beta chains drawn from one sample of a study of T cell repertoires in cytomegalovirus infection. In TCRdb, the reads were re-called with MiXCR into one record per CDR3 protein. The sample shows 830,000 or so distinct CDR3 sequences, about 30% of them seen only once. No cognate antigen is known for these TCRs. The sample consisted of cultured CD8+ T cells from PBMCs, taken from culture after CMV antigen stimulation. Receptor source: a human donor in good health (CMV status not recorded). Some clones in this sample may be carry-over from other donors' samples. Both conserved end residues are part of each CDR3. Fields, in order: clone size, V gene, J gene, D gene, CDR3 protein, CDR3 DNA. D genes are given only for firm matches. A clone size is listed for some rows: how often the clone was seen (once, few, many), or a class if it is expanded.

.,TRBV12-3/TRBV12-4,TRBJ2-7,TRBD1,CASSFSVRDRGTYEQYF,TGTGCCAGCAGTTTCTCCGTCCGGGACAGGGGGACCTACGAGCAGTACTTC
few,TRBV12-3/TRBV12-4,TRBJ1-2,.,CASSKGDGYTF,TGTGCCAGCAGTAAAGGGGATGGCTACACCTTC
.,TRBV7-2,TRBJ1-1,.,CAGSLTTGQRTEAFF,TGTGCCGGCAGCCTAACCACAGGACAGAGGACTGAAGCTTTCTTT
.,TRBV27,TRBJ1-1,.,CASSLSTGPHEAFF,TGTGCCAGCAGTTTATCGACAGGTCCCCATGAAGCTTTCTTT
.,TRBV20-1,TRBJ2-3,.,CSAREAVSTDTQYF,TGCAGTGCTAGGGAGGCAGTTAGCACAGATACGCAGTATTTT
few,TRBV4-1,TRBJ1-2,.,CASSQVPGGYTF,TGCGCCAGCAGCCAAGTACCGGGTGGCTACACCTTC
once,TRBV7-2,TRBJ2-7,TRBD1,CASSPPAGGRSEQYF,TGTGCCAGCAGCCCCCCGGCAGGGGGCCGGAGCGAGCAGTACTTC
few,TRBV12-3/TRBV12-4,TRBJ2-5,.,CASSLGGLSYF,TGTGCCAGCAGTTTAGGGGGACTCTCATACTTC
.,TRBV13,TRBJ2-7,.,CASSGSGGGKYEQYF,TGTGCCAGCAGCGGGAGTGGTGGGGGCAAATACGAGCAGTACTTC
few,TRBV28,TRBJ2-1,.,CASTWWNEQFF,TGTGCCAGCACGTGGTGGAATGAGCAGTTCTTC
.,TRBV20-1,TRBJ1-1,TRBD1,CSAREGNDRGFYTEAFF,TGCAGTGCTAGAGAAGGTAATGACAGGGGATTTTACACTGAAGCTTTCTTT
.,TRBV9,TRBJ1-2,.,CASSSRIGGTNGYTF,TGTGCCAGCAGCTCTAGAATCGGGGGCACTAATGGCTACACCTTC
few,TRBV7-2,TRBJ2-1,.,CASSSRDPSMNEQFF,TGTGCCAGCAGCTCCCGGGACCCCAGTATGAATGAGCAGTTCTTC
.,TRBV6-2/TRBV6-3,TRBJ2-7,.,CASSYHWERSYEQYF,TGTGCCAGCAGCTACCATTGGGAAAGGTCCTACGAGCAGTACTTC
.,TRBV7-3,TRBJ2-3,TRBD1,CASSRSGGADTQYF,TGTGCCAGCAGTAGATCAGGGGGCGCAGATACGCAGTATTTT
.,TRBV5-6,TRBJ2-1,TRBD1,CASSKDRTFYNEQFF,TGTGCCAGCAGCAAGGACAGGACGTTCTACAATGAGCAGTTCTTC
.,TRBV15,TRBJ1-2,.,CATSRDRSGLPYGYTF,TGTGCCACCAGCAGAGATCGGTCAGGGTTACCTTATGGCTACACCTTC
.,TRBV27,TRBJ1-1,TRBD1,CASSSRDRGLTEAFF,TGTGCCAGCAGTTCGCGGGACAGGGGTTTGACTGAAGCTTTCTTT
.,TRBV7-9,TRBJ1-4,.,CASLDPGGLHEKLFF,TGTGCCAGCCTGGACCCGGGGGGGCTTCACGAAAAACTGTTTTTT
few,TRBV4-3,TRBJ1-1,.,CASSQDAGSEAFF,TGCGCCAGCAGCCAAGACGCCGGGTCCGAAGCTTTCTTT
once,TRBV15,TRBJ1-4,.,CATSRDRVGGDEKLFF,TGTGCCACCAGCAGAGATCGGGTAGGGGGTGATGAAAAACTGTTTTTT
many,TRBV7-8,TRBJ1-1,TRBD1,CASSLGQGSDTEAFF,TGTGCCAGCAGCTTAGGACAGGGGTCGGACACTGAAGCTTTCTTT
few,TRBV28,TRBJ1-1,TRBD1,CASSSGTERFEAFF,TGTGCCAGCAGTTCCGGGACAGAAAGATTTGAAGCTTTCTTT
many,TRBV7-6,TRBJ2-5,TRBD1,CASSPSTGAGETQYF,TGTGCCAGCAGCCCTTCGACAGGGGCGGGGGAGACCCAGTACTTC
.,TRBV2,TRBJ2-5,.,CASNSGSQTQYF,TGTGCCAGCAACTCAGGTTCACAGACCCAGTACTTC
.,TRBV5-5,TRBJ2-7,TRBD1,CASSEGQFQEQYF,TGTGCCAGCAGCGAGGGACAGTTTCAGGAGCAGTACTTC
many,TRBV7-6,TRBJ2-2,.,CASSLAAGELFF,TGTGCCAGCAGCTTAGCTGCCGGGGAGCTGTTTTTT
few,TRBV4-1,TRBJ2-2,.,CASSQLPGVNTGELFF,TGCGCCAGCAGCCAGCTCCCGGGAGTGAACACCGGGGAGCTGTTTTTT
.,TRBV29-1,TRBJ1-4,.,CSVVSPGRGNEKLFF,TGCAGCGTTGTAAGTCCCGGCCGGGGAAATGAAAAACTGTTTTTT
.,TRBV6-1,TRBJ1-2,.,CASRSYGYTF,TGTGCCAGCAGGTCCTATGGCTACACCTTC
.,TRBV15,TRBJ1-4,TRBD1,CATSENRDRGSELFF,TGTGCCACCAGCGAGAACCGGGACAGGGGGTCGGAACTGTTTTTT
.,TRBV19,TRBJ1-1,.,CASRFLMNTEAFF,TGTGCCAGTAGATTTCTTATGAACACTGAAGCTTTCTTT
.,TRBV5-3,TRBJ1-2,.,CASSLRRGYTF,TGTGCCAGCAGCTTGCGGCGTGGCTACACCTTC
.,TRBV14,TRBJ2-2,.,CASSQWSGNTGELFF,TGTGCCAGCAGCCAATGGTCAGGGAACACCGGGGAGCTGTTTTTT
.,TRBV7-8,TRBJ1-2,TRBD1,CASSLRTGYSGYTF,TGTGCCAGCAGCTTGAGGACAGGGTATTCGGGCTACACCTTC
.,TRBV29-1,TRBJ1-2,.,CSVDFGRPTYGYTF,TGCAGCGTTGATTTTGGAAGACCGACCTATGGCTACACCTTC
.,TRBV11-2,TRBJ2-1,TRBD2,CASSLGVSGGINEQFF,TGTGCCAGCAGCTTAGGGGTTAGCGGGGGGATCAATGAGCAGTTCTTC
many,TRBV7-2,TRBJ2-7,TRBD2,CASSLILAGGPYEQYF,TGTGCCAGCAGCTTAATCCTGGCGGGGGGCCCCTACGAGCAGTACTTC
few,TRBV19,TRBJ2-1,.,CASTADFPGEQFF,TGTGCCAGTACCGCCGACTTCCCCGGTGAGCAGTTCTTC
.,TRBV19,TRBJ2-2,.,CASLIRGTGNTGELFF,TGTGCCAGTCTAATCAGGGGTACGGGGAACACCGGGGAGCTGTTTTTT
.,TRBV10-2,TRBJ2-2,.,CAGRTANTGELFF,TGCGCCGGGCGGACAGCGAACACCGGGGAGCTGTTTTTT
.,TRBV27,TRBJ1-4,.,CASSAGFWEKLFF,TGTGCCAGCAGCGCAGGGTTTTGGGAAAAACTGTTTTTT
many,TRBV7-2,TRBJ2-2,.,CASSLRTQGTGELFF,TGTGCCAGCAGCTTAAGGACGCAGGGCACCGGGGAGCTGTTTTTT
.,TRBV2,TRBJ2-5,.,CASRAETQYF,TGTGCCAGCAGGGCGGAGACCCAGTACTTC
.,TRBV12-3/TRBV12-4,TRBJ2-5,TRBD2,CASSLDGAGVQETQYF,TGTGCCAGCAGTTTAGATGGAGCGGGGGTGCAAGAGACCCAGTACTTC
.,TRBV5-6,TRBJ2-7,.,CASTADGTLYEQYF,TGTGCCAGCACCGCGGACGGAACCCTCTACGAGCAGTACTTC
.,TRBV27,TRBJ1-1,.,CASSLMGTSNTEAFF,TGTGCCAGCAGTTTAATGGGGACATCGAACACTGAAGCTTTCTTT
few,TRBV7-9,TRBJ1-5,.,CASSSYDRYQPQHF,TGTGCCAGCAGCTCCTACGACAGGTATCAGCCCCAGCATTTT
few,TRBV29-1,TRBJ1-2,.,CSVLTDDYGYTF,TGCAGCGTTCTTACAGATGACTATGGCTACACCTTC
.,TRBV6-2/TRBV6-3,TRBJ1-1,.,CASTLMGDLNTEAFF,TGTGCCAGCACCCTTATGGGAGATCTGAACACTGAAGCTTTCTTT
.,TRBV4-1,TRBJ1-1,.,CASSQAGPGEKAFF,TGTGCCAGCAGCCAGGCCGGACCCGGCGAGAAAGCTTTCTTT
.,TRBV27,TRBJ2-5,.,CASSLSGGPLVETQYF,TGTGCCAGCAGCCTCTCCGGGGGGCCACTGGTGGAGACCCAGTACTTC
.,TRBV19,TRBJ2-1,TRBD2,CASSIDSGGLSYNEQFF,TGTGCCAGTAGTATAGATTCGGGGGGTTTATCCTACAATGAGCAGTTCTTC